These 29 T cell receptor beta chains originate from one sample sequenced in a study of shared clonotypes between healthy human individuals. Cells designated naive CD8 were CD45RO-negative and were positively selected for CCR7, with terminally differentiated effector memory CD45RA+ cells excluded. Some clones are missing from TCRdb's copy, which holds only in-frame ones; the method was immunoSEQ multiplex PCR. The sample has 750,000 to 1,000,000 clones, 90% to 95% seen once. The sequencing input was naive CD8+ T cells sorted from blood. These receptors were collected from a man aged 25-40 years in good health.

The rearrangement joins TRBV5-1 to TRBJ2-1, with a possible D match to TRBD2 (5 bases). The CDR3 covers 12 residues. Germline V lookup: CDR1 SGHRS, CDR2 YFSETQ. The V and J ends lost 4 bases and 9 bases respectively, with 11 bases between them. The CDR3 loop is CASSPDSFEQFF. DNA of the CDR3: TGCGCCAGCAGCCCGGACTCTTTTGAGCAGTTCTTC.

This chain connects TRBV13 to TRBJ2-1; TRBD2 matches 8 bases. This CDR3 has 16 amino acids. V lost 4 bases to trimming and J lost 0 bases; unmatched junction nucleotides: 5. Per the germline V gene, CDR1 is PRHDT and CDR2 is FYEKMQ (reference sequence). The CDR3 nucleotides are TGTGCCAGCAGCTGGTTACTAGCGGCCTCCTACAATGAGCAGTTCTTC. Protein sequence: CASSWLLAASYNEQFF.

V is TRBV5-4 and J is TRBJ2-1, with 15 bases lining up with TRBD2. The CDR3 loop spans 20 amino acids. The junction had 14 bases not matched to a gene; V was cut back by 4 bases and J by 3 bases. Germline-derived CDR1 and CDR2 are SGHNT and YYREEE (reference sequence). The CDR3 spells CASSLVGTSGRPLYYNEQFF. DNA for the CDR3: TGTGCCAGCAGCCTTGTAGGGACTAGCGGGAGGCCCCTATACTACAATGAGCAGTTCTTC.

V and J are TRBV29-1 and TRBJ2-7, with a weak D call TRBD1 (6 bases). The CDR3 is 13 residues long. Germline V gives CDR1 SQVTM, CDR2 ANQGSEA. V was trimmed by 3 bases and J by 5 bases, leaving 14 bases between them. The DNA of the CDR3 is TGCAGCGTTGATCTGACAGGCGTCAACGAGCAGTACTTC. The encoded protein is CSVDLTGVNEQYF.

The chain carries TRBV9 and TRBJ2-3; D is uncertain. The length of the CDR3 is 13 residues. CDR1 SGDLS and CDR2 YYNGEE come from the germline V gene. Between the trimmed V and J ends, which lost 0 bases and 4 bases, there was a span of 6 bases. CDR3 amino acids: CASSVAGADTQYF. DNA of the CDR3: TGTGCCAGCAGCGTAGCAGGAGCAGATACGCAGTATTTT.

This chain uses TRBV28 with TRBJ2-7; tentatively, D is TRBD2 (5 bases). Trimming stripped 8 bases from V and 2 bases from J, with 13 bases between. The germline gives CDR1 MDHEN, CDR2 SYDVKM. This CDR3 has 13 amino acids. CDR3 sequence (DNA): TGTGCCAGCGCGGGCCTAGCCACCTACGAGCAGTACTTC. It translates to CASAGLATYEQYF. Supplemented by reference TRBV28 and TRBJ2-7, the full variable domain reads DVKVTQSSRYLVKRTGEKVFLECVQDMDHENMFWYRQDPGLGLRLIYFSYDVKMKEKGDIPEGYSVSREKKERFSLILESASTNQTSMYLCASAGLATYEQYFGPGTRLTVT.

The chain uses TRBV7-6 and TRBJ2-1; 9 positions match TRBD2. V gave up 8 bases and J gave up 1 base; unmatched junction bases: 6. Germline V gives CDR1 SGHVS, CDR2 FNYEAQ. The CDR3 has 15 residues. Here the CDR3 reads CASQAGGRSYNEQFF. The CDR3 bases are TGTGCCAGCCAAGCGGGAGGTCGGTCCTACAATGAGCAGTTCTTC.

The J gene is TRBJ2-1, the V gene TRBV4-3; D is perhaps TRBD2 (6 bases). Trimming took off 3 bases at V and 5 bases at J, with 17 bases between the two ends. Germline V gene data show CDR1 as LGHNA and CDR2 as YSLEER. CDR3 length equals 16 residues. The CDR3 here is CASSQNLIAEHNEQFF. The CDR3, as DNA: TGCGCCAGCAGCCAGAATCTAATAGCGGAGCACAATGAGCAGTTCTTC.

The genes are TRBV5-1 and TRBJ1-1; D gene unclear. The CDR3 runs 11 residues. CDR1 is SGHRS and CDR2 is YFSETQ in the germline V gene. The V end was cut by 0 bases, the J end by 6 bases, with 3 bases between. As DNA, the CDR3 is TGCGCCAGCAGCTTGGGTGCTGAAGCTTTCTTT. Translating gives CASSLGAEAFF.

This clone was detected only once. The chain links TRBV27 to TRBJ1-5; 7 positions agree with TRBD1. This CDR3 is 16 amino acids long. The V gene's germline CDR1 is MNHEY and CDR2 SMNVEV (reference sequence). The V and J ends lost 0 bases and 5 bases, in that order; junction bases with no gene match: 7. In DNA, the CDR3 is TGTGCCAGCAGTTTATCGTCTACAGGGGCTCATCAGCCCCAGCATTTT. It yields the protein CASSLSSTGAHQPQHF.

Only a few counts were recorded for this clone. The chain carries TRBV2 and TRBJ1-4, with 8 bases fitting TRBD1. The CDR3 covers 14 residues. Per germline, CDR1 SNHLY and CDR2 FYNNEI. Germline trimming cut 6 bases from V and 7 bases from J; bases unmatched to any gene: 7. CDR3 sequence (DNA): TGTGCCAGCAGCCTGGGACAGGTTCGTGAAAAACTGTTTTTT. Translated, it gives CASSLGQVREKLFF.

This clone was seen once. This chain uses TRBV2 with TRBJ1-5; D gene ambiguous. Trimming took 6 bases from V and 0 from J, leaving 9 bases between them. CDR1 is SNHLY and CDR2 is FYNNEI in the germline V gene. This CDR3 comprises 14 residues. CDR3 DNA: TGTGCCAGCAGCTATCAGACTAGCAATCAGCCCCAGCATTTT. This sequence encodes CASSYQTSNQPQHF.

This rearrangement joins TRBV10-3 to TRBJ2-7; possibly TRBD1 for D (5 bases). The CDR3 spans 13 residues. The germline V and J ends were trimmed by 3 bases and 2 bases, with 8 bases remaining between them. The germline V gene encodes CDR1 ENHRY and CDR2 SYGVKD. The CDR3 sequence: CAISEGAPYEQYF. Written as DNA, the CDR3 is TGTGCCATCAGTGAAGGGGCCCCCTACGAGCAGTACTTC.

V usage is TRBV28 and J usage is TRBJ1-2; a weak D match, TRBD1 (6 bases). The CDR3 length is 15 residues. Deletions cut 5 bases from V and 3 bases from J, with 16 bases between. The germline gives CDR1 MDHEN, CDR2 SYDVKM. The CDR3 is CASSPYRAPYYGYTF. The CDR3 DNA reads TGTGCCAGCAGTCCATACAGGGCGCCCTACTATGGCTACACCTTC.

This chain connects TRBV11-1 to TRBJ1-4; D perhaps matches TRBD1 (5 bases). Trimming took 5 bases from V and 0 from J, leaving 19 bases between them. Germline assignment: CDR1 SGHAT and CDR2 FQDESV (reference sequence). CDR3 length: 18 residues. The CDR3 DNA reads as TGTGCCAGCAGCCGCCGACAGCGGGGGACCCCAACTAATGAAAAACTGTTTTTT. As protein: CASSRRQRGTPTNEKLFF. The full variable domain, completed using reference TRBV11-1 and TRBJ1-4, is EAEVAQSPRYKITEKSQAVAFWCDPISGHATLYWYRQILGQGPELLVQFQDESVVDDSQLPKDRFSAERLKGVDSTLKIQPAELGDSAMYLCASSRRQRGTPTNEKLFFGSGTQLSVL.

This chain uses TRBV29-1 with TRBJ2-2; weak D call: TRBD2 (6 bases). Germline V gives CDR1 SQVTM, CDR2 ANQGSEA. The V gene lost 4 bases and the J gene lost 6 bases, with 9 bases spanning the gap. This CDR3 has 12 residues. In DNA form, the CDR3 reads TGCAGCGTTGCCACGGGGGCCGGGGAGCTGTTTTTT. It encodes CSVATGAGELFF.

The rearrangement links TRBV15 to TRBJ1-1; no firm D call. V was trimmed by 4 bases and J by 3 bases, leaving 9 bases between them. The CDR3 has 13 amino acids. Germline-derived CDR1 and CDR2 are LNHNV and YYDKDF (reference sequence). DNA of the CDR3: TGTGCCACCAGCAAGGAAGTTGACACTGAAGCTTTCTTT. Amino acids: CATSKEVDTEAFF.

Only one count was recorded for this clone. The junction shows a germline mismatch at one end, possibly a read error. The chain has TRBV14 and TRBJ1-4; D is unclear. The CDR3 is made up of 12 amino acids. Germline CDR1 and CDR2: SGHDN and FVKESK. The CDR3 here is CASSQRCRKTVF. In DNA, the CDR3 is TGTGCCAGCAGCCAAAGGTGTAGAAAAACTGTTTTT. The full variable domain, completed using reference TRBV14 and TRBJ1-4, is EAGVTQFPSHSVIEKGQTVTLRCDPISGHDNLYWYRRVMGKEIKFLLHFVKESKQDESGMPNNRFLAERTGGTYSTLKVQPAELEDSGVYFCASSQRCRKTVFGSGTQLSVL.

Of note for this clone: This sample includes further DNA sequences coding for the same CDR3. V is TRBV27 and J is TRBJ2-7; 13 bases align to TRBD2. The CDR3 spans 15 residues. V shed 2 bases, J shed 4 bases, and the junction held 2 bases outside the gene matches. CDR1 and CDR2 from the germline V gene are MNHEY and SMNVEV (reference sequence). The DNA for the CDR3 is TGTGCCAGCAGTTTAAAGGGACTAGCGGGATACGAGCAGTACTTC. This translates into CASSLKGLAGYEQYF.

The V and J genes are TRBV2 and TRBJ2-1, with unresolved D. The CDR3 length is 15 residues. CDR1 is SNHLY, CDR2 FYNNEI, per germline. Trimming removed 4 bases at V and 1 base at J, with 11 bases between. The CDR3 loop is CASSATGSSYNEQFF. The CDR3, as DNA: TGTGCCAGCAGTGCGACCGGGTCGTCCTACAATGAGCAGTTCTTC.

V and J are TRBV29-1 and TRBJ2-1; D is possibly TRBD2 (5 bases). The length of the CDR3 is 14 residues. Trimming shortened V by 4 bases and J by 1 base, and 11 bases separated the two germline ends. CDR1 SQVTM and CDR2 ANQGSEA come from the germline V gene. CDR3 DNA: TGCAGCGTTGTAGACGGGATTTCCTACAATGAGCAGTTCTTC. The encoded protein is CSVVDGISYNEQFF.

The J gene is TRBJ2-1, the V gene TRBV28, with 8 bases lining up with TRBD2. J lost 2 bases, V lost 6 bases, and 6 bases had no gene match. CDR1 is MDHEN and CDR2 is SYDVKM in the germline V gene. CDR3 size: 15 residues. CDR3: CASSLERGPYNEQFF. DNA for the CDR3: TGTGCCAGCAGCCTAGAGCGGGGGCCCTACAATGAGCAGTTCTTC.

This clone was seen a single time. This chain uses TRBV28 with TRBJ2-1; 8 bases fit TRBD1. The CDR3 is 15 residues long. J was trimmed by 1 base and V by 9 bases; bases with no gene match: 8. Per germline, CDR1 MDHEN and CDR2 SYDVKM. The CDR3 sequence is CASCPRDRSYNEQFF. For the CDR3, the DNA is TGTGCCAGTTGCCCCCGGGACAGGTCCTACAATGAGCAGTTCTTC.

The V call is TRBV6-5, the J call TRBJ2-1; the D gene is possibly TRBD2 (6 bases). Trimming shortened V by 6 bases and J by 8 bases, and 20 bases separated the two germline ends. The V gene's germline CDR1 is MNHEY and CDR2 SVGAGI. This CDR3 region has 15 residues. This CDR3 is CASSQLAGNWDEQFF. CDR3 sequence (DNA): TGTGCCAGCAGCCAACTCGCGGGGAATTGGGATGAGCAGTTCTTC.

This sequence joins TRBV5-8 and TRBJ2-7; weak D call: TRBD1 (6 bases). The ends were cut back, 6 bases at V and 4 bases at J, with 14 bases in the middle. The length of the CDR3 is 13 residues. Germline V gene data show CDR1 as SGHTS and CDR2 as YDEGEE. CDR3 sequence reads: CASNGRGRYEQYF. The CDR3 nucleotides read TGTGCCAGCAACGGCAGGGGACGGTACGAGCAGTACTTC.

This sequence joins TRBV9 and TRBJ2-1; 14 positions match TRBD2. V shed 3 bases and J 8 bases; nucleotides not matched to a gene: 7. CDR1 and CDR2 from the germline V gene are SGDLS and YYNGEE. The CDR3 runs 16 residues. The CDR3 loop is CASSGPGTSGRDEQFF. DNA for the CDR3: TGTGCCAGCAGCGGACCCGGGACTAGCGGGAGAGATGAGCAGTTCTTC.

The genes are TRBV7-2 and TRBJ2-1, with 9 bases aligning to TRBD1. This CDR3 comprises 17 residues. CDR1 SGHTA and CDR2 FQGNSA come from the germline V gene. V lost 2 bases to trimming and J lost 4 bases; unmatched junction nucleotides: 9. The CDR3 bases are TGTGCCAGCAGCTTATCTACCCGGGACAGGGCGTACAATGAGCAGTTCTTC. This codes for CASSLSTRDRAYNEQFF.

The gene calls are TRBV15 and TRBJ2-3; no definite D call. This CDR3 is 13 amino acids long. Germline values: CDR1 LNHNV, CDR2 YYDKDF (reference sequence). V gave up 5 bases and J gave up 4 bases, with 10 bases separating them. DNA of the CDR3: TGTGCCACCAGCGTCTTTCGGGCAGATACGCAGTATTTT. Amino acids: CATSVFRADTQYF.

DNA for the CDR3: TGTGCCAGCAGCTCCCCCTACCAAGAGACCCAGTACTTC. The encoded protein is CASSSPYQETQYF. This chain uses TRBV7-9 with TRBJ2-5; D gene unclear. Germline CDR1 and CDR2: SEHNR and FQNEAQ (reference sequence). Trimming cost V 4 bases and J 0 bases, with 6 bases left between them. This CDR3 comprises 13 residues.